These 10 T cell receptor beta chains were all obtained from the same sample, sequenced in a study of early T cells in non-severe SARS-CoV-2 infection. TCRdb re-analysed the 5' RACE reads in MiXCR, keeping a single row per CDR3 protein. The repertoire consists of roughly 51,000 distinct CDR3 sequences, with 7% to 9% occurring once and the leading ten covering under 6.5%. Sequencing was done on a sample of whole blood. The receptors were sampled from an adult who was a healthcare worker with PCR-confirmed SARS-CoV-2 infection or an uninfected control (not recorded which).

The table lists this clonotype with many counts. The CDR3 nucleotides are TGTGCCAGCAGCTTAGATCCCATAATGAACACTGAAGCTTTCTTT. Translating it yields CASSLDPIMNTEAFF. This chain links TRBV7-3 with TRBJ1-1; D ambiguous. Germline CDR1 SGHTA, CDR2 FQGTGA. V was shortened by 2 bases and J by 0 bases, with 10 bases between the two germline ends. This CDR3 comprises 15 residues.

This clonotype was counted many times. The rearrangement links TRBV23-1 to TRBJ1-2; D ambiguous. TRBV23-1 is treated as an ORF (open reading frame) with a function not yet certain. Deletions cut 7 bases from V and 2 bases from J, with 14 bases between. The CDR3 is made up of 14 amino acids. The chain's CDR3 is CASTPVARNYGYTF. CDR3 sequence (DNA): TGCGCCAGCACCCCTGTGGCCCGCAACTATGGCTACACCTTC.

Ten or more counts support this clonotype. The rearrangement joins TRBV18 to TRBJ1-2; D might be TRBD1 (6 bases). V lost 5 bases to trimming and J lost 4 bases, with 17 bases between them. The germline gives CDR1 KGHSH, CDR2 LQKENI. The CDR3 extends over 15 amino acids. The CDR3 region has the DNA TGTGCCAGCTCAGTACAACTCTCGGGGGCCTATGGCTACACCTTC. It specifies CASSVQLSGAYGYTF. Drawing the rest from reference TRBV18 and TRBJ1-2, the complete variable domain is NAGVMQNPRHLVRRRGQEARLRCSPMKGHSHVYWYRQLPEEGLKFMVYLQKENIIDESGMPKERFSAEFPKEGPSILRIQQVVRGDSAAYFCASSVQLSGAYGYTFGSGTRLTVV.

This clonotype was seen repeatedly, ten times or more. The rearrangement uses TRBV7-9 and TRBJ2-1; 10 bases align to TRBD2. In germline, CDR1 is SEHNR, CDR2 FQNEAQ (reference sequence). This CDR3 is 17 amino acids long. The V segment lost 0 bases and the J segment 2 bases; nucleotides outside the gene matches: 4. In DNA form, the CDR3 reads TGTGCCAGCAGCTTAGCAGAAGGGACTAGCGCCTACAATGAGCAGTTCTTC. Translation: CASSLAEGTSAYNEQFF.

The table lists this clonotype with many counts. This chain connects TRBV29-1 to TRBJ2-1; 8 nucleotides line up with TRBD1. The J segment lost 4 bases and the V segment lost 0 bases, leaving 8 bases of the junction unmatched. The length of the CDR3 is 16 residues. CDR1 and CDR2 (germline): SQVTM, ANQGSEA. The CDR3 here is CSVEDLTGTGYNEQFF. CDR3 nucleotides: TGCAGCGTTGAAGACCTAACCGGGACAGGATACAATGAGCAGTTCTTC.

The sample holds many counts of this clonotype. The junction differs from germline at one of its ends, possibly a read error. The chain uses TRBV15 and TRBJ1-5; weak D call: TRBD1 (5 bases). Germline CDR1 LNHNV, CDR2 YYDKDF (reference sequence). The length of the CDR3 is 10 residues. The CDR3: CATSESRGLF. CDR3 bases: TGTGCCACCAGCGAATCTAGGGGTCTTTTT.

The chain employs TRBV6-2 or TRBV6-3 and TRBJ2-7; 7 bases match TRBD2. The CDR3 loop spans 13 amino acids. After removal of 6 bases from V and 5 bases from J, the junction contained 7 bases not matched to a gene. In germline, CDR1 is MNHEY, CDR2 SVGEGT. The CDR3 region has the DNA TGTGCCAGCAGGATCGGGGGGAGAAACGAGCAGTACTTC. Its protein product is CASRIGGRNEQYF.

About this clonotype: A much larger clone lies one base from this, so it may be a read error. This chain links TRBV7-2 with TRBJ1-4; D not resolved. CDR3 length equals 15 residues. The V and J ends lost 1 base and 3 bases respectively, with 9 bases between them. Germline CDR1 reads SGHTA; CDR2 reads FQGNSA. The CDR3 nucleotides are TGTGCCAGCAGCTTAGGCAGGATGGCTAATGAAAAACTGTTTTTT. This sequence encodes CASSLGRMANEKLFF.

This clonotype was counted a few times. The J gene is TRBJ1-1, the V gene TRBV11-2; D is unresolved. Trimming shortened V by 1 base and J by 1 base, and 10 bases separated the two germline ends. Germline CDR1 SGHAT, CDR2 FQNNGV. This CDR3 spans 15 amino acids. The CDR3 bases are TGTGCCAGCAGCTTAGTTCCGTCACCGAACACTGAAGCTTTCTTT. Translating it yields CASSLVPSPNTEAFF. The full variable domain, rest sourced from reference TRBV11-2 and TRBJ1-1, is EAGVAQSPRYKIIEKRQSVAFWCNPISGHATLYWYQQILGQGPKLLIQFQNNGVVDDSQLPKDRFSAERLKGVDSTLKIQPAKLEDSAVYLCASSLVPSPNTEAFFGQGTRLTVV.

This clonotype showed up many times. The chain joins TRBV6-1 to TRBJ1-3; weak D call: TRBD1 (6 bases). Germline V gene lookup returns CDR1 MNHNS and CDR2 SASEGT. This CDR3 has 14 residues. V was shortened by 3 bases and J by 9 bases, with 15 bases between the two germline ends. The CDR3 region has the DNA TGTGCCAGCAGTGACCACGACAGGTCCGGCACCATATATTTT. Translating it yields CASSDHDRSGTIYF.